This TCR beta chain stems from a study of cytomegalovirus exposure and HLA in healthy donors. The donors comprised healthy bone marrow donors. This PCR relied on a set of 60 Vbeta primers and 13 Jbeta primers. TCRdb keeps only in-frame clones here, not all; method: immunoSEQ multiplex PCR. The sample has some 110,000 clones, about 80% seen once. The length of the CDR3 is 14 residues. V dropped 1 base and J dropped 5 bases, with 6 bases sitting between them. The germline CDR1 and CDR2 sequences are MGHRA and YSYEKL. Study observations and caveats: Relative to the approximately 670-donor mean, N-insertions were reportedly fewer in an Asian-associated ancestry cluster in a later analysis. Later analysis identified a missense DCLRE1C variant that was linked to TCR beta V- and J-gene trimming.

As regards this clone: As yet, its antigen is unknown.

The sequencing input was PBMCs. This sequence joins TRBV4-1 and TRBJ1-6; perhaps TRBD1 as D (5 bases). This TCR was recovered from a man aged 35-49 years in good health and CMV-seropositive. This CDR3 is CASSQGGDNSPLHF. The CDR3 region has the DNA TGCGCCAGCAGCCAAGGGGGGGATAATTCACCCCTCCACTTT.